This TCR beta chain appears in the sequencing data of a study of low-dose radiotherapy and immunotherapy resistance in tumors. This sample's time point: before trial treatment. Germline V gene lookup returns CDR1 SGHAT and CDR2 FQNNGV. The CDR3 runs 14 residues. Gene-specific TRAV and TRBV primers were used for first-strand cDNA, covering alpha and beta chains. TCR amplification involved roughly 21 PCR cycles with a constant-region primer and V-primer adapter. From the reads, TCRdb called clonotypes with MiXCR, one entry per CDR3 protein. The repertoire holds some 60,000 distinct CDR3 sequences, 26% seen once, with about 6.6% in the top ten. Only a few counts were recorded for this clonotype. One junction end disagrees with the germline gene, perhaps due to a read error.

The receptor was derived from a male donor with rectosigmoid adenocarcinoma. The chain uses TRBV11-2 and TRBJ2-3, with 8 bases identical to TRBD1. The sample consisted of PBMCs, taken before treatment. CDR3 coding DNA: TGTGCCAGCAGCCTAGAACAGGGGGTGAGCACGCAGTATTTT. Its translation is CASSLEQGVSTQYF.